This entry lists 9 T cell receptor beta chains sequenced from one sample in a study of identical twins (dated by TCRdb to about 2016). Library preparation employed 5' RACE. Sequencing used an Illumina HiSeq 2000. TCRdb reprocessed the public reads (quality trimming at Q25 with fastp, clone calling with MiXCR) and kept in-frame beta chains. Here each entry gathers all rows of one CDR3 protein and keeps the most common genes and DNA. This sample holds some 730,000 distinct CDR3 sequences; 18% were observed only once. The top ten clonotypes cover roughly 13% of the sample. This sample also belongs to another study, concerning T cells expressing NK-cell markers.

The material sequenced was PBMCs. These receptors originate from a woman aged 18-29 years in good health.

The gene calls are TRBV5-1 and TRBJ2-5, with a possible D match to TRBD2 (5 bases). Per germline, CDR1 SGHRS and CDR2 YFSETQ. V shed 2 bases and J shed 4 bases, with 12 bases lying between them. The CDR3 loop spans 14 amino acids. The CDR3 loop reads CASSFGVLGETQYF. In nucleotides, the CDR3 is TGCGCCAGCAGCTTCGGGGTTTTAGGAGAGACCCAGTACTTC.

V gene TRBV11-2 combines with J gene TRBJ2-3; D gene ambiguous. The V gene's germline CDR1 is SGHAT and CDR2 FQNNGV. V was shortened by 5 bases and J by 6 bases, with 12 bases between the two germline ends. This CDR3 is 13 amino acids long. DNA of the CDR3: TGTGCCAGCAGCCACCCGGGCCCCGATACGCAGTATTTT. Protein sequence: CASSHPGPDTQYF.

The table lists this clonotype with many counts. The genes are TRBV12-3 or TRBV12-4 and TRBJ1-1, with D uncertain. Trimming left V 5 bases short and J 8 bases short, with 9 bases between. The CDR3 has 11 amino acids. The CDR3 region has the DNA TGTGCCAGCAGTCTCCTCGGGGAAGCTTTCTTT. It codes for CASSLLGEAFF.

This sequence joins TRBV29-1 and TRBJ2-7, with TRBD2 as a possible D gene (5 bases). Germline CDR1 and CDR2: SQVTM and ANQGSEA. Trimming removed 1 base at V and 1 base at J, with 5 bases between. The CDR3 sequence is 12 residues long. CDR3 coding DNA: TGCAGCGTTGAAGCGGGGTCCTACGAGCAGTACTTC. Translated, it gives CSVEAGSYEQYF.

The chain combines TRBV5-1 with TRBJ1-2; the D gene is possibly TRBD1 (6 bases). The CDR3 has 19 residues. CDR1 and CDR2 (germline): SGHRS, YFSETQ. The V end lost 4 bases, the J end lost 2 bases, and 27 bases lay between the germline ends. In DNA, the CDR3 is TGCGCCAGCAGCCCGCGGAACGCGTCCACAGGGAATTACAACTATGGCTACACCTTC. The encoded protein is CASSPRNASTGNYNYGYTF.

This clonotype came up a few times. The rearrangement joins TRBV10-3 to TRBJ2-2; 8 nucleotides match TRBD2. The V gene end was trimmed by 4 bases and the J gene end by 7 bases; junction bases not matched to a gene: 5. The CDR3 is made up of 14 amino acids. Germline CDR1 is ENHRY and CDR2 is SYGVKD. CDR3 loop: CAISAGGPLGELFF. CDR3 sequence (DNA): TGTGCCATCAGTGCGGGAGGGCCTCTCGGGGAGCTGTTTTTT.

This rearrangement joins TRBV5-1 to TRBJ2-1, with 11 bases identical to TRBD2. Germline trimming cut 7 bases from V and 6 bases from J; bases unmatched to any gene: 9. The CDR3 runs 15 residues. Germline V CDR1 and CDR2: SGHRS, YFSETQ. CDR3 coding DNA: TGCGCCAGCGAAGCCACTAGCGGGAGAGCCAATGAGCAGTTCTTC. Protein: CASEATSGRANEQFF.

This clonotype was observed a handful of times. The J gene is TRBJ2-5, the V gene TRBV12-3 or TRBV12-4, with D unresolved. Trimming stripped 0 bases from V and 2 bases from J, with 7 bases between. This CDR3 comprises 14 residues. The CDR3 DNA follows: TGTGCCAGCAGTTTAGCGCCTGTTCAAGAGACCCAGTACTTC. Protein sequence: CASSLAPVQETQYF.

This clonotype was seen more than once but under ten times. The chain has TRBV5-1 and TRBJ2-1; D unclear. Germline CDR1 is SGHRS and CDR2 is YFSETQ. There are 16 residues in the CDR3. Trimming pared 4 bases from V and 0 bases from J, leaving 14 bases between. The CDR3 protein is CASSLTTISSYNEQFF. Written as DNA, the CDR3 is TGCGCCAGCAGCCTTACGACGATAAGCTCCTACAATGAGCAGTTCTTC. Full variable domain (outside the CDR3, taken from reference TRBV5-1 and TRBJ2-1): KAGVTQTPRYLIKTRGQQVTLSCSPISGHRSVSWYQQTPGQGLQFLFEYFSETQRNKGNFPGRFSGRQFSNSRSEMNVSTLELGDSALYLCASSLTTISSYNEQFFGPGTRLTVL.